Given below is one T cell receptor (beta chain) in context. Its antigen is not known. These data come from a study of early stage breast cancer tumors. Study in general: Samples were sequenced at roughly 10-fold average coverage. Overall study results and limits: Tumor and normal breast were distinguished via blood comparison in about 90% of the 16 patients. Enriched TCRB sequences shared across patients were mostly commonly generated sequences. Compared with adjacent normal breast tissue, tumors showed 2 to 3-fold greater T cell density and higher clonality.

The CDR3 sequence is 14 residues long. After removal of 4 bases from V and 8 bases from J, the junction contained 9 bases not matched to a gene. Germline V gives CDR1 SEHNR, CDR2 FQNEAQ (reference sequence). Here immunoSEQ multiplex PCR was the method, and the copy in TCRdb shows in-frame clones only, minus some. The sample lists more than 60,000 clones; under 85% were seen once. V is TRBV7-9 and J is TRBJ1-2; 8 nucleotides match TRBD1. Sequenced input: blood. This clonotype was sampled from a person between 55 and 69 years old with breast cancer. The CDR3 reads CASSSSGTGIGYTF. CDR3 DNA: TGTGCCAGCAGCTCGTCCGGGACAGGCATCGGCTACACCTTC.